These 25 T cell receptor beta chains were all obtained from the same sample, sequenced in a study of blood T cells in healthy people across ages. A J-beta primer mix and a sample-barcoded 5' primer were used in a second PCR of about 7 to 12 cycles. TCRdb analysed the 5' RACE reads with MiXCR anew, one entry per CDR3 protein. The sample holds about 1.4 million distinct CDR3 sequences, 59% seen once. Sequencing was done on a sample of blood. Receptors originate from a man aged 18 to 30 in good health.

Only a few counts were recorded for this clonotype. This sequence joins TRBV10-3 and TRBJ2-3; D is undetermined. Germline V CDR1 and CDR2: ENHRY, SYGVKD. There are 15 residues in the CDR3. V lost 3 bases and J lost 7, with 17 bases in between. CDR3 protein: CAISERAESLYTQYF. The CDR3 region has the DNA TGTGCCATCAGTGAACGGGCAGAAAGCTTATATACGCAGTATTTT.

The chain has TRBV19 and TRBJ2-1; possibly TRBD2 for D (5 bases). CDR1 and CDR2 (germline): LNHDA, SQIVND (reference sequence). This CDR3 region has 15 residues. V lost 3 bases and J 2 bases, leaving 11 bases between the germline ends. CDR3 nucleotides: TGTGCCAGTAGTATCGGGCGGGTTCCCTACAATGAGCAGTTCTTC. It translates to CASSIGRVPYNEQFF.

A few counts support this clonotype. The CDR3 nucleotides read TGTGCCAGCAGTTTTCCTCGATCAGATACGCAGTATTTT. Its protein is CASSFPRSDTQYF. The V and J genes are TRBV27 and TRBJ2-3; D is unresolved. The germline V gene has CDR1 MNHEY and CDR2 SMNVEV (reference sequence). This CDR3 contains 13 residues. Trimming took off 3 bases at V and 4 bases at J, with 8 bases between the two ends.

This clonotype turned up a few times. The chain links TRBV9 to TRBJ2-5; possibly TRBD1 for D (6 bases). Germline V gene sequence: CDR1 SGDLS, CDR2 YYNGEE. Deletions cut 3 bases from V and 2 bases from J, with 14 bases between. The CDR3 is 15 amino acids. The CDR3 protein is CASSAVTGPQETQYF. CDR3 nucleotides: TGTGCCAGCAGCGCAGTCACAGGGCCACAAGAGACCCAGTACTTC. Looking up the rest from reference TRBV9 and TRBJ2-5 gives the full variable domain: DSGVTQTPKHLITATGQRVTLRCSPRSGDLSVYWYQQSLDQGLQFLIQYYNGEERAKGNILERFSAQQFPDLHSELNLSSLELGDSALYFCASSAVTGPQETQYFGPGTRLLVL.

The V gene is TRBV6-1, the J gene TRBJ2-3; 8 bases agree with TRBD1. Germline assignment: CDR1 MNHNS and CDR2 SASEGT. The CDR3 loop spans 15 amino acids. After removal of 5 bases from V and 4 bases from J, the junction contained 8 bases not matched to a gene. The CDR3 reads CASSRQGALADTQYF. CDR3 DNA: TGTGCCAGCAGTAGGCAGGGGGCTTTGGCAGATACGCAGTATTTT.

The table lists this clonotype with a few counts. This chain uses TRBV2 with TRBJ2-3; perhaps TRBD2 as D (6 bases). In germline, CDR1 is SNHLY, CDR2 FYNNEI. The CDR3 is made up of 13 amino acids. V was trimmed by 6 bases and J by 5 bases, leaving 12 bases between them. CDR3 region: CASRRETVDTQYF. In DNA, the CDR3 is TGTGCCAGCAGACGGGAGACCGTAGATACGCAGTATTTT.

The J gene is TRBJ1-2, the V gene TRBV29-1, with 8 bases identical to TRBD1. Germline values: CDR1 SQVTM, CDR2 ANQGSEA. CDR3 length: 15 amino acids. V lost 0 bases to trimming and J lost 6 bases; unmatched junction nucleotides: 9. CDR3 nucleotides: TGCAGCGTTGAAGATCGAGTGGACAGGGTGGATGGCTACACCTTC. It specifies CSVEDRVDRVDGYTF.

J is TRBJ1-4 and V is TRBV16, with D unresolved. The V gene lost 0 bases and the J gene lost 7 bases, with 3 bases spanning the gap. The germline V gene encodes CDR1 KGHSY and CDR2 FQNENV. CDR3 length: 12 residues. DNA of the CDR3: TGTGCCAGCAGCCAATCCACTGAAAAACTGTTTTTT. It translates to CASSQSTEKLFF.

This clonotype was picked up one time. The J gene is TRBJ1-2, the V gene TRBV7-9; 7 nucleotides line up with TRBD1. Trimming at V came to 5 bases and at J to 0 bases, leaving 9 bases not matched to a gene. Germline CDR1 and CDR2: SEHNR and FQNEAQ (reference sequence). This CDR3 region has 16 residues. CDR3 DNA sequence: TGTGCCAGCAGCCGAGCAGGGACAGCAGCTAACTATGGCTACACCTTC. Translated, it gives CASSRAGTAANYGYTF.

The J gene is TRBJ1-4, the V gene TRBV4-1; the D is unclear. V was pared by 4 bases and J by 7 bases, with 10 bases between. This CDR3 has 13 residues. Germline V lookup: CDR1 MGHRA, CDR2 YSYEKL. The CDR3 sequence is CASSLTRSEKLFF. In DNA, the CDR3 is TGCGCCAGCAGCCTAACGCGGAGTGAAAAACTGTTTTTT.

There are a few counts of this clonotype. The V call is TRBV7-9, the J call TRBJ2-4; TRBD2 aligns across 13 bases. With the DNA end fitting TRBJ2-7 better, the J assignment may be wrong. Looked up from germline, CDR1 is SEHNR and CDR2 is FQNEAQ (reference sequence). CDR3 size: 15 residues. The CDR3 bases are TGTGCCAGCAGCATGGGACTAGCGGGATTTTACGAGCAGTACTTC. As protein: CASSMGLAGFYEQYF.

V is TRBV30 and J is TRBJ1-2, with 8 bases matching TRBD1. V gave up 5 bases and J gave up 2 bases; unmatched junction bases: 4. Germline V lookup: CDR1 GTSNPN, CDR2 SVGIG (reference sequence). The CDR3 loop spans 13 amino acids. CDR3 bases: TGTGCCTGGGGAAACAGGGGGAACTATGGCTACACCTTC. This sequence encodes CAWGNRGNYGYTF.

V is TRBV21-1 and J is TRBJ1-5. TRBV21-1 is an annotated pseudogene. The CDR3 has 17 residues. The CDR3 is CASSKRKGRGRDQPQHF. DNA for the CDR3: TGTGCCAGCAGCAAACGGAAGGGGAGGGGAAGGGATCAGCCCCAGCATTTT.

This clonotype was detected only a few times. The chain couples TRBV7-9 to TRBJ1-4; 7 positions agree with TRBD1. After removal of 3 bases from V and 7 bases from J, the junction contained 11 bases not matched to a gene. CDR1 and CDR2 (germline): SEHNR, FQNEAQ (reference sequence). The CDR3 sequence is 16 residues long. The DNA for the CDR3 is TGTGCCAGCAGCTTGGGTAGGGGGCTTGCTTCTGAAAAACTGTTTTTT. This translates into CASSLGRGLASEKLFF.

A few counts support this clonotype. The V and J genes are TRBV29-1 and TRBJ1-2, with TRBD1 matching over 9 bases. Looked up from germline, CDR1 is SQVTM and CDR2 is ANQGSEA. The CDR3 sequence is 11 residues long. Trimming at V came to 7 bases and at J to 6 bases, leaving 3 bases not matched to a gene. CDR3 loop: CSAGDRDGYTF. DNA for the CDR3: TGCAGCGCCGGGGACAGGGATGGCTACACCTTC. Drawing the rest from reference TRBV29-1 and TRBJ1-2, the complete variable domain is SAVISQKPSRDICQRGTSLTIQCQVDSQVTMMFWYRQQPGQSLTLIATANQGSEATYESGFVIDKFPISRPNLTFSTLTVSNMSPEDSSIYLCSAGDRDGYTFGSGTRLTVV.

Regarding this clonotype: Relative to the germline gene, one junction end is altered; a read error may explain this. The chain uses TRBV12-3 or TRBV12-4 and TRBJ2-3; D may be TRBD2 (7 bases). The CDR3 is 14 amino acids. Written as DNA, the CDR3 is TGTGCCAGCGTGCTGAGCGGGGACACAGATACGCGGTATTTT. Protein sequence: CASVLSGDTDTRYF.

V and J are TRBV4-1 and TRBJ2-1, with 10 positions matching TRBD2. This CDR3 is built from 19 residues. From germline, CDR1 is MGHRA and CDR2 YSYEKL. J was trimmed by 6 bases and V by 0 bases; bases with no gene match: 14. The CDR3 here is CASSQDLRLAGVSINEQFF. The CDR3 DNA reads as TGCGCCAGCAGCCAAGATCTCCGTCTAGCGGGGGTTAGTATCAATGAGCAGTTCTTC.

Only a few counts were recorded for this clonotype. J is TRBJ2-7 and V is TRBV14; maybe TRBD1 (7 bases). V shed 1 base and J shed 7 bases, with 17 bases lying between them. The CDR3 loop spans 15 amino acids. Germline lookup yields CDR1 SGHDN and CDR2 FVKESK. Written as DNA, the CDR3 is TGTGCCAGCAGCCAAGGCGGGACAGTTTACAATGAGCAGTACTTC. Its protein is CASSQGGTVYNEQYF. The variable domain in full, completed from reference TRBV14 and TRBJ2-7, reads EAGVTQFPSHSVIEKGQTVTLRCDPISGHDNLYWYRRVMGKEIKFLLHFVKESKQDESGMPNNRFLAERTGGTYSTLKVQPAELEDSGVYFCASSQGGTVYNEQYFGPGTRLTVT.

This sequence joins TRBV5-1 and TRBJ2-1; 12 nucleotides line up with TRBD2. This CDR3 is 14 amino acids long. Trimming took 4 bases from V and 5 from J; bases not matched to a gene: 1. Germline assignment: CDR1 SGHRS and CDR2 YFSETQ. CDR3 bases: TGCGCCAGCAGCACTAGCGGGAGGCACAATGAGCAGTTCTTC. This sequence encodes CASSTSGRHNEQFF.

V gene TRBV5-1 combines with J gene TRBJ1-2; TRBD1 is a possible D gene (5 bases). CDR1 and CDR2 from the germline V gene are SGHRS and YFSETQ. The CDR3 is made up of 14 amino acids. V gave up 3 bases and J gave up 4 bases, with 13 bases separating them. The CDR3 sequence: CASSSAYRPYGYTF. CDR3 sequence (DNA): TGCGCCAGCAGCTCAGCCTACAGGCCCTATGGCTACACCTTC.

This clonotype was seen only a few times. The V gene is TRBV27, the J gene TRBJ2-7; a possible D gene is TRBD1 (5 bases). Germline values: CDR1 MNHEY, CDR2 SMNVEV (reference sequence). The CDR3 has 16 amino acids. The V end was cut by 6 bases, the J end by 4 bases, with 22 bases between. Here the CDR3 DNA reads TGTGCCAGCAGGCACTGGACACTCGGACCGTCGTACGAGCAGTACTTC. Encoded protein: CASRHWTLGPSYEQYF.

The CDR3 DNA reads as TGTGCCAGCAGCTTAGGCCCACAGGAGCAGTACTTC. The encoded protein is CASSLGPQEQYF. This chain uses TRBV13 with TRBJ2-7; D is uncertain. The CDR3 runs to 12 residues. Looked up from germline, CDR1 is PRHDT and CDR2 is FYEKMQ (reference sequence). The V gene lost 0 bases and the J gene lost 7 bases, with 7 bases spanning the gap.

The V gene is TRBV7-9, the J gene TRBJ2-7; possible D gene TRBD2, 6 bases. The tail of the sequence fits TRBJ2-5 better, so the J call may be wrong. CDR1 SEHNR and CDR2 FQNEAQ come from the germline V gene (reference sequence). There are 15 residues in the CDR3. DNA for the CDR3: TGTGCCAGCAGCCCGGCGACGGCAGGGAGGGAGACCCAGTACTTC. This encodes CASSPATAGRETQYF.

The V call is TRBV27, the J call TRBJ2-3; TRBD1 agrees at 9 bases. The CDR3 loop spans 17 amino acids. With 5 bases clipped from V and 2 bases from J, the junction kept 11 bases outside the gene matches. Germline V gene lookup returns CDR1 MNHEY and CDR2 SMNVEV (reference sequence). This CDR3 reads CASSRSGTGYHTDTQYF. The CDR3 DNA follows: TGTGCCAGCAGTCGTTCCGGGACAGGGTACCACACAGATACGCAGTATTTT.

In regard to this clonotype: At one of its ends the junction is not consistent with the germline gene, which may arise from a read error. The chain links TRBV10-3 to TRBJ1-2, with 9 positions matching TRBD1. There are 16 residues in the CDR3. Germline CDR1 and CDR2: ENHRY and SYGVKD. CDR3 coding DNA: TGTGCCATCAGTGTGGTTGGGACAGGGAAGTCTTATGACTACACCTTC. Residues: CAISVVGTGKSYDYTF.